This TCR beta chain was obtained from a study of shared clonotypes between healthy human individuals. On this clone itself: Its antigen is undetermined.

The authors distributed each subset's genomic DNA evenly over several immunoSEQ plates. Sorted-subset replicate PCR reactions contained approximately 190 ng DNA, corresponding to around 30,000 T cell genomes. The method was immunoSEQ multiplex PCR; TCRdb's version includes in-frame clones alone and lacks a portion of them. The profile covers about 2 million clones, with 95% appearing a single time and 0.13% taken by the ten largest. Regarding the study as a whole: Larger richness was generally estimated for naive than memory subsets.

The CDR3 contains 14 residues. Trimming took 6 bases from V and 1 from J; bases not matched to a gene: 4. The germline gives CDR1 ENHRY, CDR2 SYGVKD. The TCR originated in a young man in good health. Sequenced material: naive CD4+ T cells sorted from blood. Regarding subset: CD45RA+ positively selected. V gene TRBV10-3 combines with J gene TRBJ2-7; 9 bases are shared with TRBD1. CDR3 nucleotides: TGTGCCATCAGGGAACAGGGGGCATCCTACGAGCAGTACTTC. Amino acids: CAIREQGASYEQYF.